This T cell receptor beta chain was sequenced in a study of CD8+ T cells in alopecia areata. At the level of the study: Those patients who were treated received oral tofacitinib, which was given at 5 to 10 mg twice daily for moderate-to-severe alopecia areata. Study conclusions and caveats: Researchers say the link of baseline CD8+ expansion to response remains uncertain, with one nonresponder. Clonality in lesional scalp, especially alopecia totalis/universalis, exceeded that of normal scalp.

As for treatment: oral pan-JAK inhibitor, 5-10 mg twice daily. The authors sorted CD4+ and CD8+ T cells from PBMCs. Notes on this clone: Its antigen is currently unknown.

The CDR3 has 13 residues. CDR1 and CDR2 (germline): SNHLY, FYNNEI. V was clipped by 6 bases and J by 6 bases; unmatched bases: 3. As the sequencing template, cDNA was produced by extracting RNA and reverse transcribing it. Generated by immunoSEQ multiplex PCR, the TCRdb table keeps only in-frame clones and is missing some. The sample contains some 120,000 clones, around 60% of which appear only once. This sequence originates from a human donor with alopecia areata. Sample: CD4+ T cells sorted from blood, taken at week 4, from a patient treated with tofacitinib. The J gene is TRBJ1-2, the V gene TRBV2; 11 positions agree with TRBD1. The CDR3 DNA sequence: TGTGCCAGCAGGCGGACAGGGGGCGATGGCTACACCTTC. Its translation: CASRRTGGDGYTF.